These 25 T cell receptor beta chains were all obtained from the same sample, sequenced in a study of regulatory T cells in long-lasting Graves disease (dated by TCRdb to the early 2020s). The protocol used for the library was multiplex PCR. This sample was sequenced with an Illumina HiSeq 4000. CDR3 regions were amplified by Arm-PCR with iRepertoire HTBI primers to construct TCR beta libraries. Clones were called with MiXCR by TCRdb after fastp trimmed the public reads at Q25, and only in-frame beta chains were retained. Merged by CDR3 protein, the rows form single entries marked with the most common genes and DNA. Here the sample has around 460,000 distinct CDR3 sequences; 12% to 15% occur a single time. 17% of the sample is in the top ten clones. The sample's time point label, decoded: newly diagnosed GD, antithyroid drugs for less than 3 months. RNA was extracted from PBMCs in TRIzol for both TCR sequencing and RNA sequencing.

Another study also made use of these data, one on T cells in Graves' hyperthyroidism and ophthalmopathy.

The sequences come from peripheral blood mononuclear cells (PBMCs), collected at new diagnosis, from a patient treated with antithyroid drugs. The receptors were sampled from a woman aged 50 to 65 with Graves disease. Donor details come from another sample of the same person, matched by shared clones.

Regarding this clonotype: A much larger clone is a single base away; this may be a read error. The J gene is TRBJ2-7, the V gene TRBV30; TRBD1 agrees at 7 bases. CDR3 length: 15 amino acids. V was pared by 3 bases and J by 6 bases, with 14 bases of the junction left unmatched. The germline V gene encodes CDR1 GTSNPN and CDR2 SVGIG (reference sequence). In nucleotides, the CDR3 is TGTGCCTGGAGAGCCCCCGGGACAGCGTTCTGCGAGCAGTACTTC. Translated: CAWRAPGTAFCEQYF.

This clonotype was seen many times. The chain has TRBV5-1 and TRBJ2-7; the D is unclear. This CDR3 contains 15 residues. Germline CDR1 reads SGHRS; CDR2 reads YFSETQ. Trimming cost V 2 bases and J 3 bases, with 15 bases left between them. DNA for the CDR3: TGCGCCAGCAGCTTCCAACGTAGCCCCTACTACGAGCAGTACTTC. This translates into CASSFQRSPYYEQYF.

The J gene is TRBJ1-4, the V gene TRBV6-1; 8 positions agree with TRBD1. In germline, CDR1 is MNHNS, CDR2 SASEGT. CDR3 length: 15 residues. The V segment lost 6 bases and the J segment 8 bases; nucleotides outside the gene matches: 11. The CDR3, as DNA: TGTGCCAGCAGACCAACGACAGGGGCATCCGAAAAACTGTTTTTT. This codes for CASRPTTGASEKLFF.

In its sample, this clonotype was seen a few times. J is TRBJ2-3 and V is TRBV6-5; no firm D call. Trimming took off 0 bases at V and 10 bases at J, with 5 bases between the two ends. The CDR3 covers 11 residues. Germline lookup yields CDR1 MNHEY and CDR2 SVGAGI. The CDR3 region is CASSYSNSQYF. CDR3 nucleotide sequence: TGTGCCAGCAGTTACTCCAATTCGCAGTATTTT.

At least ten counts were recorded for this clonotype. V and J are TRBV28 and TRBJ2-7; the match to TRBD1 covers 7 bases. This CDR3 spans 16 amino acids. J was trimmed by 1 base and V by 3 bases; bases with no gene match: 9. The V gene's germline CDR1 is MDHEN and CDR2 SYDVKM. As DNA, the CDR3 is TGTGCCAGCAGTTTTGAGGGCAGGGGGAATTCCTACGAGCAGTACTTC. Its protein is CASSFEGRGNSYEQYF.

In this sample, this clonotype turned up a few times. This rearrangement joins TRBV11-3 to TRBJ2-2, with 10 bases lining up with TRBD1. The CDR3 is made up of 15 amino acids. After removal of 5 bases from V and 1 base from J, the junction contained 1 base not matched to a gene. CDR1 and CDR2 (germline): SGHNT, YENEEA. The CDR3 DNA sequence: TGTGCCAGCAGCCGGACAGGGGGGAACACCGGGGAGCTGTTTTTT. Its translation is CASSRTGGNTGELFF.

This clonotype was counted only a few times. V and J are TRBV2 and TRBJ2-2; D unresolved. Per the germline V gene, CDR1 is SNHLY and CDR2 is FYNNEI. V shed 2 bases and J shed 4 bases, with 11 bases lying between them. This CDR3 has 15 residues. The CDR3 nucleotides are TGTGCCAGCAGTGAATTTGTCAGCCCCACCGGGGAGCTGTTTTTT. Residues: CASSEFVSPTGELFF. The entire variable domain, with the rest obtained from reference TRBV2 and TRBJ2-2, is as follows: EPEVTQTPSHQVTQMGQEVILRCVPISNHLYFYWYRQILGQKVEFLVSFYNNEISEKSEIFDDQFSVERPDGSNFTLKIRSTKLEDSAMYFCASSEFVSPTGELFFGEGSRLTVL.

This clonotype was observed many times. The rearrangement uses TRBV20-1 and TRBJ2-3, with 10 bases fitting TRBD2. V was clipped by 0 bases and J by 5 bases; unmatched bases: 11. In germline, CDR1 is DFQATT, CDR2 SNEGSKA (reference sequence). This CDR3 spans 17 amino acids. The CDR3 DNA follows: TGCAGTGCTAGAGATTGGCTAGCGGGGGCCTTTAAAGATACGCAGTATTTT. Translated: CSARDWLAGAFKDTQYF.

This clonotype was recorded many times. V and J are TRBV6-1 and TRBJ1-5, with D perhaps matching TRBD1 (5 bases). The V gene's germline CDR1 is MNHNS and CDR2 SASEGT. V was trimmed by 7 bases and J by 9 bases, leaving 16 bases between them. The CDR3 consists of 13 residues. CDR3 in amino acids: CASIHQGESPQHF. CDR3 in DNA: TGTGCCAGCATACACCAGGGTGAGTCGCCCCAGCATTTT.

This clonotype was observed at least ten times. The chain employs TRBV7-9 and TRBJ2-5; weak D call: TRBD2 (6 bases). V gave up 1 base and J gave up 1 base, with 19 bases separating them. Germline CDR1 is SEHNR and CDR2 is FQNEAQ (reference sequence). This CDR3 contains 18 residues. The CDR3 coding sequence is TGTGCCAGCAGCTTAGGAAGGCGGGGAGAGAGTACCCAAGAGACCCAGTACTTC. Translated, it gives CASSLGRRGESTQETQYF.

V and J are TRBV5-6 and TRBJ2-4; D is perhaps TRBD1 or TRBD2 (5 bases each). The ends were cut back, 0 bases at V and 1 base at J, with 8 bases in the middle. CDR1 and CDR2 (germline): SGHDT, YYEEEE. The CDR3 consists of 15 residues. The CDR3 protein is CASSLDGGAKNIQYF. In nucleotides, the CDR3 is TGTGCCAGCAGCTTGGATGGGGGTGCCAAAAACATTCAGTACTTC.

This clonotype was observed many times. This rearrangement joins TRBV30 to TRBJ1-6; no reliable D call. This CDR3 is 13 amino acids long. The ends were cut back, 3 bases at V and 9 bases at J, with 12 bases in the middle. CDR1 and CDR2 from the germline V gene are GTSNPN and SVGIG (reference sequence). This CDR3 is CAWSLAYLSPLHF. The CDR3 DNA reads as TGTGCCTGGAGCCTCGCGTACCTTTCACCCCTCCACTTT.

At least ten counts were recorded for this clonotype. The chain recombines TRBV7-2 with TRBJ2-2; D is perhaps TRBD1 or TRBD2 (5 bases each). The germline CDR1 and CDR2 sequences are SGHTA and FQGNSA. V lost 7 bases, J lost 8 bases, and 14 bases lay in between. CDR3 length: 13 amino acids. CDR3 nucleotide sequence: TGTGCCAGCACCAGACCGGGACGAGGGGAGCTGTTTTTT. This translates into CASTRPGRGELFF.

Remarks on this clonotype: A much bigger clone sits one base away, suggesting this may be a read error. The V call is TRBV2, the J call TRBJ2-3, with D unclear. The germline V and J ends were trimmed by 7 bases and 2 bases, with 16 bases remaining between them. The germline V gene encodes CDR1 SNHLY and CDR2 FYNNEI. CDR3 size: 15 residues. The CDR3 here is CASTKGTAHTDTQYF. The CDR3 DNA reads TGTGCCAGCACAAAGGGAACAGCTCACACAGATACGCAGTATTTT. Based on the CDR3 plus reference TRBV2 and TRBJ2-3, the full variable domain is EPEVTQTPSHQVTQMGQEVILRCVPISNHLYFYWYRQILGQKVEFLVSFYNNEISEKSEIFDDQFSVERPDGSNFTLKIRSTKLEDSAMYFCASTKGTAHTDTQYFGPGTRLTVL.

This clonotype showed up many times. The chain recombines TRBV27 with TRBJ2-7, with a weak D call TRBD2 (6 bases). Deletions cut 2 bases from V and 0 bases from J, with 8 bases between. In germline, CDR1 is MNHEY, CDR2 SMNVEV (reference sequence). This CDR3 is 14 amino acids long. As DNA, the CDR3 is TGTGCCAGCAGTTTAGGGAGGAGCTCCTACGAGCAGTACTTC. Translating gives CASSLGRSSYEQYF.

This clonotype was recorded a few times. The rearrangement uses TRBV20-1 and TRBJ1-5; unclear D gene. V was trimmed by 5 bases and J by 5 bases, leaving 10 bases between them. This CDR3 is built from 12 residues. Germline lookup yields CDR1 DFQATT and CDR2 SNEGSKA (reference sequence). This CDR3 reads CSALDGDQPQHF. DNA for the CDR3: TGCAGTGCTCTAGACGGGGATCAGCCCCAGCATTTT.

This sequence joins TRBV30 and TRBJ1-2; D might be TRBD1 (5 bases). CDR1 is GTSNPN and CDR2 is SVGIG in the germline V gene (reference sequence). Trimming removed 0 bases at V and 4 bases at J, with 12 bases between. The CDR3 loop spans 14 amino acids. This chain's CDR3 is CAWSVAGASYGYTF. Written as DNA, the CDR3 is TGTGCCTGGAGTGTAGCCGGGGCCAGCTATGGCTACACCTTC.

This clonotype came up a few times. The CDR3 sequence is CASSLATREDISYEQYF. The CDR3 DNA is TGCGCCAGCAGCTTGGCCACGCGGGAGGATATCTCCTACGAGCAGTACTTC. This chain connects TRBV5-1 to TRBJ2-7; 8 bases map to TRBD2. Germline values: CDR1 SGHRS, CDR2 YFSETQ. After removal of 0 bases from V and 0 bases from J, the junction contained 8 bases not matched to a gene. The CDR3 runs to 17 residues.

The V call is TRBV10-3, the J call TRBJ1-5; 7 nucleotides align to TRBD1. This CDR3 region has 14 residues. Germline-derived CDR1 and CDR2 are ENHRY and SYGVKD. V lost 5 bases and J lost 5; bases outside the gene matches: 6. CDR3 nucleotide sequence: TGTGCCATCAGTCGACAGGGCGGCGATCAGCCCCAGCATTTT. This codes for CAISRQGGDQPQHF.

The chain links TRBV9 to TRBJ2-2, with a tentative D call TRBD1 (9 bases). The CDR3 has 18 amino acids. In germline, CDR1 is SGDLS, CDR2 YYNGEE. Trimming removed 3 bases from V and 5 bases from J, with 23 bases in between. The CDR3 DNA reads TGTGCCAGCAGCGCTGACAGGGGGGGAGCGGGAGTTACCGGGGAGCTGTTTTTT. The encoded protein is CASSADRGGAGVTGELFF. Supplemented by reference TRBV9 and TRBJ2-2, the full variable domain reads DSGVTQTPKHLITATGQRVTLRCSPRSGDLSVYWYQQSLDQGLQFLIQYYNGEERAKGNILERFSAQQFPDLHSELNLSSLELGDSALYFCASSADRGGAGVTGELFFGEGSRLTVL.

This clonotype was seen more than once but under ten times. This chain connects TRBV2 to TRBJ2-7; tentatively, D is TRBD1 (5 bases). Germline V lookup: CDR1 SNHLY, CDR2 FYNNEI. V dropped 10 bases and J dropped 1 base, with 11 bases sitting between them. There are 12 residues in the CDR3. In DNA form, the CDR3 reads TGTGCCACCGCTACAGGTTCCTACGAGCAGTACTTC. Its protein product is CATATGSYEQYF.

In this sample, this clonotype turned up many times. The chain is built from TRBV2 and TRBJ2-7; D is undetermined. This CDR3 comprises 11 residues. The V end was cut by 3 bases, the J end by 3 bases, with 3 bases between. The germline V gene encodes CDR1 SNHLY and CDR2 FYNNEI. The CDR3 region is CASSDRYEQYF. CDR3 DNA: TGTGCCAGCAGTGACCGCTACGAGCAGTACTTC.

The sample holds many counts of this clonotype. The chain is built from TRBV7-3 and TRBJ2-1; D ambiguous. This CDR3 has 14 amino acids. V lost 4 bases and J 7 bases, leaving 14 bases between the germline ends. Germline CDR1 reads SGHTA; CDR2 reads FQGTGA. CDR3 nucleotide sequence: TGTGCCAGCAGCTCCGGGTCTGGATGGAATGAGCAGTTCTTC. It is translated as CASSSGSGWNEQFF.

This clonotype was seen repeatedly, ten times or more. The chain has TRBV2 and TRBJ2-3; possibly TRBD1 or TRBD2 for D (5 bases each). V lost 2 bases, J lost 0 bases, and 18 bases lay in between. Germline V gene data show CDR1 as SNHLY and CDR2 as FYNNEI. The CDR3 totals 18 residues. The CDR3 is CASSEIGAEWTSTDTQYF. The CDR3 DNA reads TGTGCCAGCAGTGAAATCGGGGCGGAGTGGACTAGCACAGATACGCAGTATTTT.

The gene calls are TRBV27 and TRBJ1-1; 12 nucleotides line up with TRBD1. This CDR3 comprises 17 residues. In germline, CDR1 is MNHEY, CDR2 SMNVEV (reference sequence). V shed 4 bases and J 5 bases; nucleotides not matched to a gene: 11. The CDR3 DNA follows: TGTGCCAGCAGTTCTTCTCTGGGACAGGGGGCGTTTACTGAAGCTTTCTTT. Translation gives CASSSSLGQGAFTEAFF.